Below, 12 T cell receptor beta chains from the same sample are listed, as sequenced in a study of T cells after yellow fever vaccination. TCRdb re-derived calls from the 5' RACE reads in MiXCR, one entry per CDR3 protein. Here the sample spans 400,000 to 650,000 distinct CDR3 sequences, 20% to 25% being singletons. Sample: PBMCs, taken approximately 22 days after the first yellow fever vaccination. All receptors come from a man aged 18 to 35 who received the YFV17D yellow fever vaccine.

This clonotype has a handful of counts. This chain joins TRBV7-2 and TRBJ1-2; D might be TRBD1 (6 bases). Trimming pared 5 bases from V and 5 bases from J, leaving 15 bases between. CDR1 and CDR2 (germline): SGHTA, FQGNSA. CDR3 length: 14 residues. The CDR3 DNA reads TGTGCCAGCAGCGACATACAGGGATATTATGGCTACACCTTC. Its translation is CASSDIQGYYGYTF.

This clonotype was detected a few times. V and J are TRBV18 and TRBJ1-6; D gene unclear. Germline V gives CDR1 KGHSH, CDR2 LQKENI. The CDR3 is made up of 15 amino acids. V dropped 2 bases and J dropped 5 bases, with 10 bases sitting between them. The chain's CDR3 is CASSPKPAHNSPLHF. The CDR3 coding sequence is TGTGCCAGCTCACCAAAGCCGGCCCATAATTCACCCCTCCACTTT.

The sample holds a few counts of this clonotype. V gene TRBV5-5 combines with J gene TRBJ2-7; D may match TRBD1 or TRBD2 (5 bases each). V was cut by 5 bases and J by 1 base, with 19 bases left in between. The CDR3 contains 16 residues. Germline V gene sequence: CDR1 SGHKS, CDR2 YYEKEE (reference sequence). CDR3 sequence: CASSYTGRRGSYEQYV. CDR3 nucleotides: TGTGCCAGCAGTTATACGGGACGCCGGGGTTCCTACGAGCAGTACGTC.

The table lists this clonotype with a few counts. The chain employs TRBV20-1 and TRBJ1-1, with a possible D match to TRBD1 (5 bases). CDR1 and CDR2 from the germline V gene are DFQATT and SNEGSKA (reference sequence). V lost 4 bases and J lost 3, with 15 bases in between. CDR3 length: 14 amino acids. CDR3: CSATPGTGDTEAFF. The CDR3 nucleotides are TGCAGTGCTACCCCCGGGACGGGGGACACTGAAGCTTTCTTT.

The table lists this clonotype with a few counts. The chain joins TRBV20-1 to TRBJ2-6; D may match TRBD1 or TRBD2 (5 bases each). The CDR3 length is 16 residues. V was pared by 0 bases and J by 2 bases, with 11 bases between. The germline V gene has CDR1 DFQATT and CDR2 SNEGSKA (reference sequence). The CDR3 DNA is TGCAGTGCTAGAGATGGGGGTGCCACTGGGGCCAACGTCCTGACTTTC. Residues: CSARDGGATGANVLTF.

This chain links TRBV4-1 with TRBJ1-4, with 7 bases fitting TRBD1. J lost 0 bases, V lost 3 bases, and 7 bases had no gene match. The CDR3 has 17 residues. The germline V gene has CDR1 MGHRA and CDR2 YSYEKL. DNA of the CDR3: TGCGCCAGCAGCCAGCCGGGACAGAGCGCAACTAATGAAAAACTGTTTTTT. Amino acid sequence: CASSQPGQSATNEKLFF.

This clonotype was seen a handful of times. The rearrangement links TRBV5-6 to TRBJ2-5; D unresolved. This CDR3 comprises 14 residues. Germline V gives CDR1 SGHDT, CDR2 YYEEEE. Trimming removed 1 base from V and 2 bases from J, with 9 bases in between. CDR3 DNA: TGTGCCAGCAGCTTGCGGGCAGATCAAGAGACCCAGTACTTC. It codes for CASSLRADQETQYF.

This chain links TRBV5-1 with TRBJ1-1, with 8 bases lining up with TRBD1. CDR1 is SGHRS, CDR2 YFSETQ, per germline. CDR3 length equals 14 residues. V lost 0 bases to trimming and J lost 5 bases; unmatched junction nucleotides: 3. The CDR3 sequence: CASSLGTGGTEAFF. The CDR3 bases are TGCGCCAGCAGCTTGGGTACAGGGGGTACTGAAGCTTTCTTT.

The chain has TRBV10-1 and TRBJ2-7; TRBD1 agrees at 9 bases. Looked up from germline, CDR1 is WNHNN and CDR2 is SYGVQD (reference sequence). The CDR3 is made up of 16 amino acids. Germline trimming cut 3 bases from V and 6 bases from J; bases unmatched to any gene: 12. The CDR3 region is CASSDQFGTGKREQYF. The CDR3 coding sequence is TGCGCCAGCAGTGATCAGTTTGGGACAGGGAAGCGCGAGCAGTACTTC.

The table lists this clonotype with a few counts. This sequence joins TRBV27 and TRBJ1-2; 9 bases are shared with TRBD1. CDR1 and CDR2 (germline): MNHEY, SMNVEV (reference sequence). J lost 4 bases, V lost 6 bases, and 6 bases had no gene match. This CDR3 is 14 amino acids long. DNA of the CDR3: TGTGCCAGCAGCCGGACAGGGGCGCTCTATGGCTACACCTTC. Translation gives CASSRTGALYGYTF.

CDR3 protein: CASSHRPDSGVRSETQYF. CDR3 nucleotide sequence: TGTGCCAGCAGCCATCGCCCTGATAGCGGGGTACGATCGGAGACCCAGTACTTC. The rearrangement links TRBV3-1 to TRBJ2-5; 8 bases line up with TRBD2. This CDR3 spans 18 amino acids. Per the germline V gene, CDR1 is LGHDT and CDR2 is YNNKEL (reference sequence). V trimming: 3 bases; J trimming: 5 bases; junction bases outside the gene matches: 17.

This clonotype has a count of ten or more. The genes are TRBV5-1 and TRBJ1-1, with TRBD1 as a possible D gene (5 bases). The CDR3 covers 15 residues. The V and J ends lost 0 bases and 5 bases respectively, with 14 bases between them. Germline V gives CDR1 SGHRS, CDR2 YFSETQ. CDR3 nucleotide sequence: TGCGCCAGCAGCTTGGCCTCAGGGTTCGGGACTGAAGCTTTCTTT. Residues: CASSLASGFGTEAFF.